This entry lists 28 T cell receptor beta chains sequenced from one sample in a study of cytotoxic CD8 clonotypes in ibrutinib-treated CLL (dated by TCRdb to 2020 to 2023). The method behind the library was the immunoSEQ multiplex PCR assay. TCRdb provides this immuneACCESS table in a form limited to in-frame rearrangements. Some clones are lacking; in checked studies, under half of them reflect an unresolved V gene, and why the rest are absent is not known. The sample table records approximately 190,000 clones; roughly 77% of these occur just once. Roughly 6.4% of the sample is held by the ten biggest clonotypes. Per the publication, the time point label means: roughly 12 months on ibrutinib. Sequenced here: PBMCs, sampled after 12 months of ibrutinib treatment. The receptors here all came from a human donor with chronic lymphocytic leukemia.

This rearrangement joins TRBV7-9 to TRBJ1-2; TRBD1 matches at 7 bases. The CDR3 extends over 15 amino acids. Germline CDR1 SEHNR, CDR2 FQNEAQ (reference sequence). V lost 1 base to trimming and J lost 4 bases; unmatched junction nucleotides: 6. CDR3 region: CASSLGPAGGYGYTF. The CDR3, as DNA: TGTGCCAGCAGCTTAGGTCCGGCAGGGGGCTATGGCTACACCTTC. Full variable domain (remainder filled in from reference TRBV7-9 and TRBJ1-2): DTGVSQNPRHKITKRGQNVTFRCDPISEHNRLYWYRQTLGQGPEFLTYFQNEAQLEKSRLLSDRFSAERPKGSFSTLEIQRTEQGDSAMYLCASSLGPAGGYGYTFGSGTRLTVV.

Written as DNA, the CDR3 is TGTGCCAGCAGCTGGGGTCCGTCGTCCTACAATGAGCAGTTCTTC. Translation gives CASSWGPSSYNEQFF. The genes are TRBV11-2 and TRBJ2-1; no clear D. V was clipped by 4 bases and J by 1 base, with 11 bases between them. The CDR3 totals 15 residues. Looked up from germline, CDR1 is SGHAT and CDR2 is FQNNGV. The full variable domain, rest sourced from reference TRBV11-2 and TRBJ2-1, is EAGVAQSPRYKIIEKRQSVAFWCNPISGHATLYWYQQILGQGPKLLIQFQNNGVVDDSQLPKDRFSAERLKGVDSTLKIQPAKLEDSAVYLCASSWGPSSYNEQFFGPGTRLTVL.

The V gene is TRBV6-4, the J gene TRBJ1-6; the D gene is possibly TRBD1 (6 bases). Germline V gene data show CDR1 as MRHNA and CDR2 as SNTAGT. V lost 6 bases to trimming and J lost 7 bases, with 13 bases between them. The CDR3 contains 14 residues. As DNA, the CDR3 is TGTGCCAGCAGCCTCGGACAGCTAAATTCACCCCTCCACTTT. Its protein product is CASSLGQLNSPLHF.

J is TRBJ1-3 and V is TRBV28; no reliable D call. The CDR3 spans 16 residues. Trimming took 3 bases from V and 2 from J, leaving 14 bases between them. CDR1 and CDR2 from the germline V gene are MDHEN and SYDVKM. The CDR3 nucleotides are TGTGCCAGCAGTTTGGTTGGCAGTCGGGCTGGAAACACCATATATTTT. Amino acid sequence: CASSLVGSRAGNTIYF. Complete variable domain (other parts from reference TRBV28 and TRBJ1-3): DVKVTQSSRYLVKRTGEKVFLECVQDMDHENMFWYRQDPGLGLRLIYFSYDVKMKEKGDIPEGYSVSREKKERFSLILESASTNQTSMYLCASSLVGSRAGNTIYFGEGSWLTVV.

This clone has a handful of counts. The chain employs TRBV6-6 and TRBJ1-5; D gene uncertain. Germline assignment: CDR1 MNHNY and CDR2 SVGAGI (reference sequence). V was pared by 1 base and J by 4 bases, with 11 bases between. There are 15 residues in the CDR3. The CDR3 DNA sequence: TGTGCCAGCAGTTACTTTAGGGCAGAGAATCAGCCCCAGCATTTT. Translated: CASSYFRAENQPQHF.

This clone came up a few times. The chain combines TRBV19 with TRBJ1-5; no reliable D call. Trimming shortened V by 4 bases and J by 6 bases, and 4 bases separated the two germline ends. This CDR3 comprises 11 residues. Germline V gene data show CDR1 as LNHDA and CDR2 as SQIVND (reference sequence). DNA for the CDR3: TGTGCCAGTAGTAGGGGTCAGCCCCAGCATTTT. Translated: CASSRGQPQHF.

This clone was seen only a few times. The rearrangement joins TRBV5-1 to TRBJ1-2; 7 bases are shared with TRBD1. Germline V gene lookup returns CDR1 SGHRS and CDR2 YFSETQ. The length of the CDR3 is 13 residues. Trimming removed 0 bases from V and 5 bases from J; junction bases left unmatched: 1. The CDR3 spells CASSLEGAYGYTF. CDR3 DNA: TGCGCCAGCAGCTTGGAGGGGGCGTATGGCTACACCTTC.

V and J are TRBV15 and TRBJ2-7; D possibly corresponds to TRBD1 (5 bases). This CDR3 comprises 12 residues. V lost 4 bases and J 7 bases, leaving 11 bases between the germline ends. CDR1 LNHNV and CDR2 YYDKDF come from the germline V gene (reference sequence). CDR3: CATSITGEEQYF. For the CDR3, the DNA is TGTGCCACCAGCATCACAGGTGAGGAGCAGTACTTC.

The genes are TRBV7-9 and TRBJ1-2, with D possibly matching TRBD1 (5 bases). CDR1 and CDR2 from the germline V gene are SEHNR and FQNEAQ (reference sequence). V lost 7 bases and J 2 bases, leaving 20 bases between the germline ends. The CDR3 covers 16 residues. The CDR3 nucleotides read TGTGCCAGCACTCTCTCGCTACAGGTGGGGAACTATGGCTACACCTTC. It codes for CASTLSLQVGNYGYTF.

A note on this clone: The junction departs from the called germline gene at one end, perhaps through a read error. The chain recombines TRBV7-2 with TRBJ1-1; tentatively, D is TRBD1 (5 bases). The CDR3 spans 15 residues. Germline assignment: CDR1 SGHTA and CDR2 FQGNSA. The DNA of the CDR3 is TGTGCCAGCAGCCCGGGGGGTCCGCGCTCGAGTCGGGCCTATTTT. Protein: CASSPGGPRSSRAYF.

For this clone: At one end the junction does not follow the germline gene, possibly because of a read error. This chain uses TRBV5-1 with TRBJ2-5; no clear D gene. CDR3 length: 14 amino acids. CDR1 is SGHRS, CDR2 YFSETQ, per germline. The CDR3 nucleotides are TGCGCCAGCAGCTTGGATGGATACCAAGAGTCCCAGTACTTC. Its translation is CASSLDGYQESQYF.

This chain uses TRBV7-8 with TRBJ2-7, with D possibly being TRBD2 (6 bases). Germline V gives CDR1 SGHVS, CDR2 FQNEAQ. CDR3 size: 16 residues. Trimming left V 1 base short and J 1 base short, with 14 bases between. The CDR3 sequence is CASSLGGTPFSYEQYF. The CDR3 DNA sequence: TGTGCCAGCAGCTTAGGCGGGACCCCCTTTTCCTACGAGCAGTACTTC.

The chain links TRBV4-2 to TRBJ1-5; D perhaps matches TRBD1 (5 bases). CDR3 size: 15 residues. Germline CDR1 is LGHNA and CDR2 is YNFKEQ. V lost 3 bases, J lost 1 base, and 10 bases lay in between. CDR3 bases: TGTGCCAGCAGCCAGACAGAAGGGAGCAATCAGCCCCAGCATTTT. Protein sequence: CASSQTEGSNQPQHF.

With regard to this clone: The sample holds other DNA sequences that translate to the same CDR3. V and J are TRBV9 and TRBJ1-5; 7 positions match TRBD1. The germline V gene has CDR1 SGDLS and CDR2 YYNGEE. V lost 4 bases to trimming and J lost 4 bases; unmatched junction nucleotides: 2. CDR3 length: 13 residues. The CDR3 spells CASSPRGNQPQHF. For the CDR3, the DNA is TGTGCCAGCAGCCCCAGGGGGAATCAGCCCCAGCATTTT.

This clone was seen a few times. J is TRBJ1-6 and V is TRBV6-5; TRBD1 matches 10 bases. V trimming: 10 bases; J trimming: 8 bases; junction bases outside the gene matches: 5. The CDR3 has 13 amino acids. Germline CDR1 is MNHEY and CDR2 is SVGAGI. The CDR3 sequence is CATRTGGHSPLHF. DNA for the CDR3: TGTGCCACCCGGACAGGGGGACATTCACCCCTCCACTTT.

The chain links TRBV29-1 to TRBJ1-1; D gene ambiguous. The CDR3 spans 10 residues. The V gene's germline CDR1 is SQVTM and CDR2 ANQGSEA. Trimming removed 6 bases from V and 6 bases from J, with 8 bases in between. CDR3 nucleotides: TGCAGCGTCGGGTGGGCTGAAGCTTTCTTT. As protein: CSVGWAEAFF. Looking up the rest from reference TRBV29-1 and TRBJ1-1 gives the full variable domain: SAVISQKPSRDICQRGTSLTIQCQVDSQVTMMFWYRQQPGQSLTLIATANQGSEATYESGFVIDKFPISRPNLTFSTLTVSNMSPEDSSIYLCSVGWAEAFFGQGTRLTVV.

This clone came up a few times. The V call is TRBV6-5, the J call TRBJ1-3; D is unclear. Germline V lookup: CDR1 MNHEY, CDR2 SVGAGI. The CDR3 covers 14 residues. V lost 6 bases and J 0 bases, leaving 9 bases between the germline ends. In DNA, the CDR3 is TGTGCCAGCAGCCGGGCACGCTCTGGAAACACCATATATTTT. It yields the protein CASSRARSGNTIYF.

The V and J genes are TRBV29-1 and TRBJ1-2; no firm D call. CDR3 length equals 12 residues. Germline V gene lookup returns CDR1 SQVTM and CDR2 ANQGSEA. V was trimmed by 0 bases and J by 4 bases, leaving 6 bases between them. In DNA, the CDR3 is TGCAGCGTTGAAGAAGTCACCTATGGCTACACCTTC. It is translated as CSVEEVTYGYTF.

The CDR3 nucleotides are TGTGCCAGCAGTTTCGACAGGGATTCACCCCTCCACTTT. It specifies CASSFDRDSPLHF. The J gene is TRBJ1-6, the V gene TRBV6-5, with 7 bases fitting TRBD1. From germline, CDR1 is MNHEY and CDR2 SVGAGI. The CDR3 is 13 residues long. V shed 4 bases, J shed 8 bases, and the junction held 2 bases outside the gene matches.

This clone has only one observation. The CDR3 loop is CASSLGRDTEAFF. In DNA form, the CDR3 reads TGCGCCAGCAGCTTGGGCAGGGACACTGAAGCTTTCTTT. The chain couples TRBV5-1 to TRBJ1-1; perhaps TRBD1 as D (5 bases). The V gene's germline CDR1 is SGHRS and CDR2 YFSETQ. The CDR3 runs to 13 residues. V lost 0 bases, J lost 3 bases, and 6 bases lay in between.

Concerning this clone: The sample contains more than one DNA sequence encoding this CDR3. CDR3 sequence (DNA): TGTGCCAGCAGTGTTGGAGTCAATGAGCAGTTCTTC. Amino acid sequence: CASSVGVNEQFF. The genes are TRBV25-1 and TRBJ2-1; no definite D call. Germline lookup yields CDR1 MGHDK and CDR2 SYGVNS. The CDR3 contains 12 residues. The V and J ends lost 4 bases and 6 bases respectively, with 7 bases between them.

This clone was detected only a few times. The chain carries TRBV28 and TRBJ1-5; possibly TRBD1 for D (6 bases). Between the trimmed V and J ends, which lost 6 bases and 0 bases, there was a span of 15 bases. This CDR3 has 16 amino acids. Germline V gene sequence: CDR1 MDHEN, CDR2 SYDVKM. CDR3 nucleotides: TGTGCCAGCAGCCTCCGGGGGGCGCGTAGCAATCAGCCCCAGCATTTT. The encoded protein is CASSLRGARSNQPQHF. Variable domain in full (rest from reference TRBV28 and TRBJ1-5): DVKVTQSSRYLVKRTGEKVFLECVQDMDHENMFWYRQDPGLGLRLIYFSYDVKMKEKGDIPEGYSVSREKKERFSLILESASTNQTSMYLCASSLRGARSNQPQHFGDGTRLSIL.

This chain connects TRBV28 to TRBJ1-3, with D maybe TRBD1 (5 bases). The germline gives CDR1 MDHEN, CDR2 SYDVKM. V lost 2 bases and J lost 0, with 5 bases in between. The CDR3 extends over 14 amino acids. As DNA, the CDR3 is TGTGCCAGCAGTTTAGGGGGCTCTGGAAACACCATATATTTT. Encoded protein: CASSLGGSGNTIYF.

This chain links TRBV4-1 with TRBJ1-5; D uncertain. The ends were cut back, 1 base at V and 3 bases at J, with 7 bases in the middle. CDR3 size: 14 residues. Germline V lookup: CDR1 MGHRA, CDR2 YSYEKL. The CDR3: CASSQGQLNQPQHF. CDR3 nucleotides: TGCGCCAGCAGCCAAGGGCAGCTCAATCAGCCCCAGCATTTT.

This clone was counted many times. The rearrangement uses TRBV5-4 and TRBJ1-1; D remains ambiguous. Trimming removed 4 bases at V and 0 bases at J, with 13 bases between. The germline CDR1 and CDR2 sequences are SGHNT and YYREEE (reference sequence). The CDR3 runs 15 residues. CDR3 nucleotides: TGTGCCAGCAGCGTAAACAGCCTCCTGAACACTGAAGCTTTCTTT. Its protein product is CASSVNSLLNTEAFF.

The rearrangement links TRBV7-3 to TRBJ2-5, with D perhaps matching TRBD1 (6 bases). The CDR3 extends over 15 amino acids. CDR1 and CDR2 from the germline V gene are SGHTA and FQGTGA. The V gene lost 5 bases and the J gene lost 1 base, with 14 bases spanning the gap. CDR3: CASSATGHLQETQYF. CDR3 nucleotide sequence: TGTGCCAGCAGCGCCACGGGACATCTCCAAGAGACCCAGTACTTC.

V is TRBV6-1 and J is TRBJ2-5, with 10 positions matching TRBD2. With V trimmed by 8 bases and J by 4 bases, 7 bases remained unmatched. The germline V gene has CDR1 MNHNS and CDR2 SASEGT. CDR3 length: 14 residues. The CDR3 nucleotides read TGTGCCAGCGGACGCCCTAGCGGGGGAGAGACCCAGTACTTC. Protein sequence: CASGRPSGGETQYF.

This chain joins TRBV2 and TRBJ2-1; D is uncertain. CDR3 length: 12 residues. Germline-derived CDR1 and CDR2 are SNHLY and FYNNEI. V lost 4 bases, J lost 1 base, and 2 bases lay in between. The CDR3 DNA sequence: TGTGCCAGCAGTGGTTCCTACAATGAGCAGTTCTTC. Residues: CASSGSYNEQFF.